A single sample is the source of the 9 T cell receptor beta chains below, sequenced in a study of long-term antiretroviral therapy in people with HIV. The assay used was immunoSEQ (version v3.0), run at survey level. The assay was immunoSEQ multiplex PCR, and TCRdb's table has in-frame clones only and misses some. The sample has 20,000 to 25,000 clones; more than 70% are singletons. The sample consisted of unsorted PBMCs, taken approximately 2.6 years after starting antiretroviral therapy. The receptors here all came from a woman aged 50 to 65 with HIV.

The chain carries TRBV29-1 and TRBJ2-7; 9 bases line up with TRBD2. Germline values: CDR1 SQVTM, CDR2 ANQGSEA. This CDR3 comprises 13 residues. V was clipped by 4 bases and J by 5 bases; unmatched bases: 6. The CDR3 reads CSVADAGGHEQYF. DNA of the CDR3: TGCAGCGTTGCAGATGCGGGGGGGCACGAGCAGTACTTC.

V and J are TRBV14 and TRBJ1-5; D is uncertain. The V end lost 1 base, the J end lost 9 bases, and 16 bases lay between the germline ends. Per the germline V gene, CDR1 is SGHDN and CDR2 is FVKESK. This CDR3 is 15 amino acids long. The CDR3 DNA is TGTGCCAGCAGCCAAGGCCAGCCCTTCGAGGGGCCCCAGCATTTT. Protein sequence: CASSQGQPFEGPQHF.

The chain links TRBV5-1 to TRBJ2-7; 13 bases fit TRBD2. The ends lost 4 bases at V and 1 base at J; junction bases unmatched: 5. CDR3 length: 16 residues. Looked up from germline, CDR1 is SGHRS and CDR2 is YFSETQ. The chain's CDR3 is CASSPGTSGMSYEQYF. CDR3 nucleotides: TGCGCCAGCAGCCCCGGGACTAGCGGGATGTCCTACGAGCAGTACTTC.

The chain's CDR3 is CASRLGTKGYNEQFF. The DNA of the CDR3 is TGTGCCAGTCGCCTCGGAACTAAGGGCTACAATGAGCAGTTCTTC. The J gene is TRBJ2-1, the V gene TRBV19; D gene ambiguous. The CDR3 runs to 15 residues. The germline V and J ends were trimmed by 8 bases and 3 bases, with 17 bases remaining between them. Germline V lookup: CDR1 LNHDA, CDR2 SQIVND (reference sequence). Filled out from reference TRBV19 and TRBJ2-1, the complete variable domain reads DGGITQSPKYLFRKEGQNVTLSCEQNLNHDAMYWYRQDPGQGLRLIYYSQIVNDFQKGDIAEGYSVSREKKESFPLTVTSAQKNPTAFYLCASRLGTKGYNEQFFGPGTRLTVL.

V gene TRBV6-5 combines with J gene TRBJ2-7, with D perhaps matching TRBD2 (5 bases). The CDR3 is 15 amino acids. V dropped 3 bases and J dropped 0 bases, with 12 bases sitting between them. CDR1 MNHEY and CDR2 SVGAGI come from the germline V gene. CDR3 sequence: CASSYRTLSSYEQYF. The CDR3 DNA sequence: TGTGCCAGCAGTTATCGGACTCTGAGCTCCTACGAGCAGTACTTC.

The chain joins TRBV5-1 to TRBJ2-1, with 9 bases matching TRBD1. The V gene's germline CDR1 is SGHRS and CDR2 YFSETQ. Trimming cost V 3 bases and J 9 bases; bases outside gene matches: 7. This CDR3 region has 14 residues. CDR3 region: CASSSGQGGGEQFF. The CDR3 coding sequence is TGCGCCAGCAGCTCGGGACAGGGAGGAGGTGAGCAGTTCTTC.

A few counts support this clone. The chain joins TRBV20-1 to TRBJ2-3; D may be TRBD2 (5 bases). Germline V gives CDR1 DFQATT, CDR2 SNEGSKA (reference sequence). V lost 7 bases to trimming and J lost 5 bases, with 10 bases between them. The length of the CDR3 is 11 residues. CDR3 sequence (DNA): TGCAGTGGGCTAGCAAGAGATACGCAGTATTTT. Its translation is CSGLARDTQYF.

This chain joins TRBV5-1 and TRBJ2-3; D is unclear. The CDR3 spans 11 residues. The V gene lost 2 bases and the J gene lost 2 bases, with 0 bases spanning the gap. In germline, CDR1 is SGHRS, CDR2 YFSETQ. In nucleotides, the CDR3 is TGCGCCAGCAGCTTCACAGATACGCAGTATTTT. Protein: CASSFTDTQYF. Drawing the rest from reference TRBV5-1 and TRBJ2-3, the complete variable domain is KAGVTQTPRYLIKTRGQQVTLSCSPISGHRSVSWYQQTPGQGLQFLFEYFSETQRNKGNFPGRFSGRQFSNSRSEMNVSTLELGDSALYLCASSFTDTQYFGPGTRLTVL.

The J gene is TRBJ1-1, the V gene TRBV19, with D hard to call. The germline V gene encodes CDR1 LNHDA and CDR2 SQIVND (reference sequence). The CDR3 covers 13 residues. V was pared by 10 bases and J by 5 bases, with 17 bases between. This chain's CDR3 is CATSPREKTEAFF. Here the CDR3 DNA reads TGTGCCACCTCCCCGCGGGAGAAAACTGAAGCTTTCTTT.